One sample yielded the 4 T cell receptor beta chains listed below, sequenced in a study of T-cell reconstitution after alpha-beta-depleted transplantation in children (dated by TCRdb to between 2015 and 2016). The receptor library was made with PCR. The run used an Illumina HiSeq 2500. TCR library preparation used molecular barcoding, with unique molecular identifiers applied to normalize quantification of the TCRbeta repertoire. TCRdb redid the processing of the public reads, applying fastp at Q25 and MiXCR, and retained in-frame beta chains. Entries that share a CDR3 protein sequence are merged under the most common genes and DNA. In this sample the table shows approximately 590,000 distinct CDR3 sequences, 10% of which occur a single time. The ten most abundant clones make up roughly 3.9% of the sample. The input for sequencing was PBMCs from the stem cell graft donor, taken from the stem cell graft. The receptor source for this set is a human donor who donated a stem cell graft to a child with acute myeloid leukemia.

This clonotype showed up many times. The chain carries TRBV29-1 and TRBJ2-5; 12 bases map to TRBD2. V was pared by 8 bases and J by 4 bases, with 8 bases of the junction left unmatched. Germline V gives CDR1 SQVTM, CDR2 ANQGSEA. The CDR3 sequence is 14 residues long. The CDR3: CSIGLAGRGETQYF. The CDR3, as DNA: TGCAGCATCGGACTAGCGGGAAGGGGAGAGACCCAGTACTTC.

This clonotype was detected only a few times. The chain combines TRBV12-3 or TRBV12-4 with TRBJ1-3; D is unclear. V was clipped by 7 bases and J by 8 bases, with 15 bases between them. This CDR3 comprises 13 residues. CDR3 sequence (DNA): TGTGCCAGCACCGACACAATCGGATACACCATATATTTT. Amino acid sequence: CASTDTIGYTIYF.

The table lists this clonotype with a few counts. The J gene is TRBJ2-3, the V gene TRBV10-3, with TRBD1 identical over 8 bases. CDR1 and CDR2 (germline): ENHRY, SYGVKD. The CDR3 length is 15 residues. V was pared by 5 bases and J by 2 bases, with 6 bases of the junction left unmatched. The CDR3 nucleotides are TGTGCCATCAGTTCGGACAGGGAATACACAGATACGCAGTATTTT. Its translation is CAISSDREYTDTQYF.

The chain employs TRBV7-9 and TRBJ2-2; a possible D gene is TRBD2 (5 bases). From germline, CDR1 is SEHNR and CDR2 FQNEAQ (reference sequence). This CDR3 region has 14 residues. V lost 8 bases and J lost 6, with 16 bases in between. DNA of the CDR3: TGTGCCAGCTCGTTTAGCGTCCGGTCCGGGGAGCTGTTTTTT. Translation gives CASSFSVRSGELFF. The variable domain in full, with the rest retrieved from reference TRBV7-9 and TRBJ2-2, is DTGVSQNPRHKITKRGQNVTFRCDPISEHNRLYWYRQTLGQGPEFLTYFQNEAQLEKSRLLSDRFSAERPKGSFSTLEIQRTEQGDSAMYLCASSFSVRSGELFFGEGSRLTVL.